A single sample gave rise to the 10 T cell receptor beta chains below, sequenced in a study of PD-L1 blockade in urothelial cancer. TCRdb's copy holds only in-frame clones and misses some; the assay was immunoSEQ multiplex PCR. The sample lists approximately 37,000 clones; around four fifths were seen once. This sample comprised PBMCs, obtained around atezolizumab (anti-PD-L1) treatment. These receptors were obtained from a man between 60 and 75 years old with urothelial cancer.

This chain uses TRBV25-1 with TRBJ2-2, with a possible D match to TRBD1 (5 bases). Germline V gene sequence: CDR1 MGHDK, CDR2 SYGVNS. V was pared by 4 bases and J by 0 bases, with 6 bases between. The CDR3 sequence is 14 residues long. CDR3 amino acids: CASSAGPNTGELFF. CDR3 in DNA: TGTGCCAGCAGTGCAGGGCCGAACACCGGGGAGCTGTTTTTT. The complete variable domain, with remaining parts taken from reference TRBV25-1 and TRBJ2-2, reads EADIYQTPRYLVIGTGKKITLECSQTMGHDKMYWYQQDPGMELHLIHYSYGVNSTEKGDLSSESTVSRIRTEHFPLTLESARPSHTSQYLCASSAGPNTGELFFGEGSRLTVL.

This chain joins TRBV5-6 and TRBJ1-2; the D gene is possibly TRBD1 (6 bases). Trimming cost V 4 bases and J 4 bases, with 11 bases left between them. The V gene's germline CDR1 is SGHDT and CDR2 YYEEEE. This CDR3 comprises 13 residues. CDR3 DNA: TGTGCCAGCAGCCAGACAGGCACCTATGGCTACACCTTC. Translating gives CASSQTGTYGYTF.

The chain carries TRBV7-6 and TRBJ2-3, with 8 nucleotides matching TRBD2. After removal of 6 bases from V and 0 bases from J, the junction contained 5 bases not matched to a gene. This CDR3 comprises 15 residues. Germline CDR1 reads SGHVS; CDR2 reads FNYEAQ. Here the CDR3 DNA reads TGTGCCAGCAGTGAAGCGGGGGCCAGCACAGATACGCAGTATTTT. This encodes CASSEAGASTDTQYF.

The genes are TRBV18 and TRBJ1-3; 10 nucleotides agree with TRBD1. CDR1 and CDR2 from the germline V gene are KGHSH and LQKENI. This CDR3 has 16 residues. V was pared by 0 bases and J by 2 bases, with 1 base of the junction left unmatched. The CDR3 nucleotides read TGTGCCAGCTCACCACCCGGACAGGGGGCTGGAAACACCATATATTTT. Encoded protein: CASSPPGQGAGNTIYF.

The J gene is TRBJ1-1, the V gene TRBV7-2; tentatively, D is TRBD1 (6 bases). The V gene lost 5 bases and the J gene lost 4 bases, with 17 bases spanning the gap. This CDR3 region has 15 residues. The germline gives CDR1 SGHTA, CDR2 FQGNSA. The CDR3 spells CASSELGAGGTEAFF. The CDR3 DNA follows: TGTGCCAGCAGCGAGCTGGGGGCGGGGGGCACTGAAGCTTTCTTT.

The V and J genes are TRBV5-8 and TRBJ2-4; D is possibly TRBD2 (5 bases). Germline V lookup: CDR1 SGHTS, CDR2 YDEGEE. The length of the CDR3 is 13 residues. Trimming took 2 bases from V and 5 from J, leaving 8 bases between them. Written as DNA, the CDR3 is TGTGCCAGCAGCTTCCGGGGAGAAAACATTCAGTACTTC. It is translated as CASSFRGENIQYF. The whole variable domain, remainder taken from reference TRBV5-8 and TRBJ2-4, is EAGVTQSPTHLIKTRGQQATLRCSPISGHTSVYWYQQALGLGLQFLLWYDEGEERNRGNFPPRFSGRQFPNYSSELNVNALELEDSALYLCASSFRGENIQYFGAGTRLSVL.

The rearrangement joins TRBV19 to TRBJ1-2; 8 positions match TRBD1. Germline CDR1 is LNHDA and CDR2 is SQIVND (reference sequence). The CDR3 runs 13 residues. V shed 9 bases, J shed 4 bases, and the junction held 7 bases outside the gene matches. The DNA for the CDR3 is TGTGCCAGCGCCACAGGGGGATCCTATGGCTACACCTTC. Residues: CASATGGSYGYTF.

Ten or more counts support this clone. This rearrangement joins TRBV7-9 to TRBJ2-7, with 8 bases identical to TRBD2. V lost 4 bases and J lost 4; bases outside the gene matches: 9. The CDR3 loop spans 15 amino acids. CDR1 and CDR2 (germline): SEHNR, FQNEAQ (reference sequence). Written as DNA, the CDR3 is TGTGCCAGCAGCTCTCGGGGGGGGGTTGTATACGAGCAGTACTTC. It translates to CASSSRGGVVYEQYF.

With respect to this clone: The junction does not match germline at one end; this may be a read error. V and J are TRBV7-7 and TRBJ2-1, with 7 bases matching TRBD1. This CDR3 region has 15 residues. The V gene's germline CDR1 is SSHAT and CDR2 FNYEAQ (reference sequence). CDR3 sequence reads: CASSLRDSPSNEQFF. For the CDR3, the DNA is TGTGCTAGCAGCCTCCGGGACAGCCCCTCCAATGAGCAGTTCTTC.

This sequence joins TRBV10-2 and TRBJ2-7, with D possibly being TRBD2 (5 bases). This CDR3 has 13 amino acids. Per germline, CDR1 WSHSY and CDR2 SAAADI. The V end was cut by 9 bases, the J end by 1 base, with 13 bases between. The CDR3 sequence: CASMAGVSYEQYF. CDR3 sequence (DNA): TGCGCCAGTATGGCGGGTGTATCCTACGAGCAGTACTTC.